These T cell receptor beta chains were read from a single sample in a study of control samples from healthy donors and cancer patients. Assay used: immunoSEQ multiplex PCR; TCRdb lists only in-frame clones, some missing. The table has fewer than 250,000 clones, roughly nine tenths seen once. The sequenced sample was blood. The origin of the receptors is a man younger than 40 in good health. Each CDR3 is given with its conserved first and last residue. The D gene is left open where the match is weak. Not all rows give a size; the values are once, few, many and, for expanded clones, a class.

CDR3nt | CDR3aa | v_gene | abundance | d_gene | j_gene
TGTGCCAGTAGTACGGATCCGGGACACACAAATCAGCCCCAGCATTTT | CASSTDPGHTNQPQHF | TRBV19 | - | - | TRBJ1-5
TGTGCCAGCAGCTTAGATAGGCGGGGCTCCTATGGCTACACCTTC | CASSLDRRGSYGYTF | TRBV7-2 | - | - | TRBJ1-2
TGCGCCAGCAGCCCGACTAGCGGGGGGGCGCATGAGCAGTTCTTC | CASSPTSGGAHEQFF | TRBV5-1 | - | TRBD2 | TRBJ2-1
TGTGCCAGCAGTTACTGGGGGCCCGGGAACACTGAAGCTTTCTTT | CASSYWGPGNTEAFF | TRBV6-5 | - | - | TRBJ1-1
TGCGCCAGCAGTCCTGACAGGGGGTCGTACTACACCTTC | CASSPDRGSYYTF | TRBV10-2 | - | TRBD1 | TRBJ1-2
TGTGCCAGCAGTTTAGGAAACACCATATATTTT | CASSLGNTIYF | TRBV12-3/TRBV12-4 | - | - | TRBJ1-3
TGTGCCAGCAGCCTGGGGGCAGGGGGCCTGGAGACCCAGTACTTC | CASSLGAGGLETQYF | TRBV25-1 | - | TRBD1 | TRBJ2-5
TGTGCCAGCAGTATAGGGTGGGAATATGGCTACACCTTC | CASSIGWEYGYTF | TRBV2 | - | - | TRBJ1-2
TGTGCCAGCAGTTACACGCCGGGACAGGGGTATGGCTACACCTTC | CASSYTPGQGYGYTF | TRBV6-5 | once | TRBD1 | TRBJ1-2
TGTGCCAGTAGATTTGTCGGAGGCGGCGAGCAGTACTTC | CASRFVGGGEQYF | TRBV19 | - | - | TRBJ2-7
TGTGCTAGTGGGACTAGCGCGGTCGGGGAGCTGTTTTTT | CASGTSAVGELFF | TRBV12-5 | few | TRBD2 | TRBJ2-2
TGTGCCAGTAGTACCAGGACAGGGAGCGCTTCACCCCTCCACTTT | CASSTRTGSASPLHF | TRBV19 | - | TRBD1 | TRBJ1-6
TGTGCCAGCGGAAGGACAGGGAACTATGGCTACACCTTC | CASGRTGNYGYTF | TRBV5-8 | - | TRBD1 | TRBJ1-2
TGCGCCAGCAGCTTGATAGTGTTCCAACAGGGGGCTGGGGCTAGCGGACACAATGAGCAGTTCTTC | CASSLIVFQQGAGASGHNEQFF | TRBV5-1 | - | TRBD1 | TRBJ2-1
TGTGCCAGCAGTGAATATAGAGGGAACACTGAAGCTTTCTTT | CASSEYRGNTEAFF | TRBV6-1 | - | - | TRBJ1-1
TGTGCCAGCAGGACCGTGACAACTAATGAAAAACTGTTTTTT | CASRTVTTNEKLFF | TRBV2 | once | - | TRBJ1-4
TGTGCCAGCAGCTTTAGGACTAGCGGGGGGGTTACGCAGTATTTT | CASSFRTSGGVTQYF | TRBV5-6 | - | TRBD2 | TRBJ2-3
TGTGCCAGCAGTGATTATTGGGACAGCTTTGGGGGCTACACCTTC | CASSDYWDSFGGYTF | TRBV6-1 | few | TRBD1 | TRBJ1-2
TGTGCCAGCAGTTACTCGGACTTCGAGACCCAGTACTTC | CASSYSDFETQYF | TRBV6-6 | - | - | TRBJ2-5
TGTGCCAGCAGTTCGGGTTCTTTCACAGATACGCAGTATTTT | CASSSGSFTDTQYF | TRBV6-6 | - | - | TRBJ2-3
TGTGCCAGCAGCATAGGACAGGGCAATCAGCCCCAGCATTTT | CASSIGQGNQPQHF | TRBV7-9 | - | TRBD1 | TRBJ1-5
TGTGCCAGCAGGCCCCCCAGAGCTTCCTACGAGCAGTACTTC | CASRPPRASYEQYF | TRBV27 | - | - | TRBJ2-7
TGTGCCAGTAGTATGAGGGACCTCAATCAGCCCCAGCATTTT | CASSMRDLNQPQHF | TRBV19 | - | - | TRBJ1-5
TGCAGCTTCCGGACACTGGCGGGCTATGGCTACACCTTC | CSFRTLAGYGYTF | TRBV29-1 | - | - | TRBJ1-2
TGTGCCAGCAGTAGAAGGACAGGGTTTGGCTACACCTTC | CASSRRTGFGYTF | TRBV12-3/TRBV12-4 | - | TRBD1 | TRBJ1-2
TGTGCCAGCAGCCTTGCGGGTTTTGCTGGCTACACCTTC | CASSLAGFAGYTF | TRBV5-8 | - | - | TRBJ1-2
TGTGCCAGAAGCTTGAAAGTCACGAACCCTTATAGCAATCAGCCCCAGCATTTT | CARSLKVTNPYSNQPQHF | TRBV5-3 | - | - | TRBJ1-5
TGTGCCAGCAGCCTAGGACACAGGGGAAGCGGCACAGATACGCAGTATTTT | CASSLGHRGSGTDTQYF | TRBV11-2 | - | TRBD1 | TRBJ2-3
TGTGCCAGCAGCTACGCGGGGGATAGCACAGATACGCAGTATTTT | CASSYAGDSTDTQYF | TRBV5-8 | once | TRBD2 | TRBJ2-3
TGTGCCTGGAGTGTACTCGAGGGGCTGAGACCTGGGGCCAACGTCCTGACTTTC | CAWSVLEGLRPGANVLTF | TRBV30 | once | - | TRBJ2-6
TGTGCCATCAGTGAGATTGGGGGGAACACTGAAGCTTTCTTT | CAISEIGGNTEAFF | TRBV10-3 | - | - | TRBJ1-1
TGTGCCAGCAGCCAGCAGGGGGGTGAGCAGTACTTC | CASSQQGGEQYF | TRBV6-5 | once | - | TRBJ2-7
TGTGCCAGCAGTGAGGGTATCAACTATGGCTACACCTTC | CASSEGINYGYTF | TRBV2 | once | - | TRBJ1-2
TGTGCCACCAGTGGGGAAACAGGGGGCGTGGGTAGCACTGAAGCTTTCTTT | CATSGETGGVGSTEAFF | TRBV24-1 | - | TRBD1 | TRBJ1-1
TGTGCCAGTACCCCATCGACAGGGAACCCTTATGGCTACACCTTC | CASTPSTGNPYGYTF | TRBV19 | - | TRBD1 | TRBJ1-2
TGTGCCAGTAGTAGGCTAGCGGGAAGCGAGCAGTTCTTC | CASSRLAGSEQFF | TRBV19 | - | TRBD2 | TRBJ2-1
TGTGCCAGCAGCCCGGGACTGGCATCCTACGAGCAGTACTTC | CASSPGLASYEQYF | TRBV11-2 | - | - | TRBJ2-7
TGTGCCAGCTCACCAGGACAGTCCTACGAGCAGTACTTC | CASSPGQSYEQYF | TRBV18 | - | - | TRBJ2-7
TGCGCCAGCAGCCGGGTGGCGGGGAAGGGCGCAGATACGCAGTATTTT | CASSRVAGKGADTQYF | TRBV5-1 | - | - | TRBJ2-3
TGTGCCAGCAGTACGGACAGGGTGGGCGGCTACACCTTC | CASSTDRVGGYTF | TRBV6-5 | - | TRBD1 | TRBJ1-2
TGCGCCAGCAGCTTGAACGGGGGAGACACCGGGGAGCTGTTTTTT | CASSLNGGDTGELFF | TRBV5-1 | - | - | TRBJ2-2